Included here is one TCR beta chain sequence, with context. The antigen is not known. These data come from a study of shared clonotypes between healthy human individuals. Study-wide results and caveats: Between a few donors, naive CD4 clonotypes were shared at a level of about 5%.

Profiling relied on immunoSEQ multiplex PCR, and the TCRdb table lists in-frame clones only, not all of them. This sample has some 690,000 clones, with around 90% found just once. V was pared by 3 bases and J by 7 bases, with 7 bases between. The CDR3 has 12 residues. The germline gives CDR1 MNHEY, CDR2 SMNVEV (reference sequence). The sequenced material came from memory CD8+ T cells from PBMCs. Noted subset: CD45RO+ cells pooled with CCR7-negative TemRA cells. This receptor was taken from a man aged 18 to 29 in good health. Some clones in this sample may be carry-over from other donors' samples. The chain has TRBV27 and TRBJ2-1, with D uncertain. The CDR3 coding sequence is TGTGCCAGCAGTTTGTATCATAATGAGCAGTTCTTC. It translates to CASSLYHNEQFF.